The 3 T cell receptor beta chains reported below all come from one sample, sequenced in a study of blood T cell repertoires in COVID-19. Assay: immunoSEQ multiplex PCR; the TCRdb copy retains only in-frame clones and omits some. The sample has about 110,000 clones, 88% seen once; the top ten hold 2% to 3%. Sequences were obtained from peripheral blood. All receptors derive from a human donor in a cohort sampled during active COVID-19.

V is TRBV19 and J is TRBJ1-2; 7 positions match TRBD1. The CDR3 loop spans 13 amino acids. With V trimmed by 3 bases and J by 3 bases, 1 base remained unmatched. The germline V gene has CDR1 LNHDA and CDR2 SQIVND (reference sequence). CDR3 loop: CASSMTGHYGYTF. Here the CDR3 DNA reads TGTGCCAGTAGTATGACAGGGCACTATGGCTACACCTTC.

This clone was picked up one time. This chain connects TRBV19 to TRBJ2-2; D is uncertain. The CDR3 spans 12 residues. With 7 bases removed from V and 4 bases from J, the gap between germline ends came to 7 bases. Germline assignment: CDR1 LNHDA and CDR2 SQIVND (reference sequence). The CDR3: CASISGTGELFF. CDR3 DNA sequence: TGTGCCAGTATATCGGGCACCGGGGAGCTGTTTTTT.

This clone was detected only once. The chain carries TRBV5-4 and TRBJ1-1; D uncertain. V lost 4 bases, J lost 3 bases, and 10 bases lay in between. Germline V gene data show CDR1 as SGHNT and CDR2 as YYREEE (reference sequence). This CDR3 comprises 13 residues. The CDR3 is CASSRAQDTEAFF. Written as DNA, the CDR3 is TGTGCCAGCAGCCGAGCTCAGGACACTGAAGCTTTCTTT.